This T cell receptor beta chain was captured in a study of cytomegalovirus exposure and HLA in healthy donors. General study points: According to the study, some 160 TCR beta chains were cytomegalovirus-associated. Rarity held for most TCR sequences, but there were some public TCRs that occurred in many donors.

Generated by immunoSEQ multiplex PCR, the TCRdb table keeps only in-frame clones and is missing some. Of 200,000 to 250,000 clones listed, about 89% are singletons. The donors belonged to the approximately 120-subject validation cohort, separate from the 666-subject first cohort. This clone was counted a single time. The antigen is undetermined. The clonotype originates from a woman aged 18-35 years in good health and CMV-seronegative. Sequenced: PBMCs.

The CDR3 sequence: CASSLKAGQPQHF. The CDR3 coding sequence is TGTGCCAGCAGCTTGAAGGCAGGTCAGCCCCAGCATTTT. The chain couples TRBV13 to TRBJ1-5; D uncertain. The germline gives CDR1 PRHDT, CDR2 FYEKMQ (reference sequence). With 3 bases removed from V and 6 bases from J, the gap between germline ends came to 9 bases. The CDR3 contains 13 residues. Variable domain in full (rest from reference TRBV13 and TRBJ1-5): AAGVIQSPRHLIKEKRETATLKCYPIPRHDTVYWYQQGPGQDPQFLISFYEKMQSDKGSIPDRFSAQQFSDYHSELNMSSLELGDSALYFCASSLKAGQPQHFGDGTRLSIL.